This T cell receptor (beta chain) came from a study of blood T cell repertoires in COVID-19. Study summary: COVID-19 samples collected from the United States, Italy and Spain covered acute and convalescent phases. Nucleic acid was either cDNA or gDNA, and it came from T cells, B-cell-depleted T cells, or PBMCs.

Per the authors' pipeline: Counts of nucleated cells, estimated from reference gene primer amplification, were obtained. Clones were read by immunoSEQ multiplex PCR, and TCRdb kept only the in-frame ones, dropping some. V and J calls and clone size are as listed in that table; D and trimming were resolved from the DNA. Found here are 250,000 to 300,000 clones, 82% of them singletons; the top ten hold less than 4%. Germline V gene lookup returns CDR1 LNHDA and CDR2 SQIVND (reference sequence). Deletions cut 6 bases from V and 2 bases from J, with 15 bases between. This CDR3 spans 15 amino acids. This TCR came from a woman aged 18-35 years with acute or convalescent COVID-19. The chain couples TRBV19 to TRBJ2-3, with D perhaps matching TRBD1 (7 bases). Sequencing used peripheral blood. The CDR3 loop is CASSVSGGYTDTQYF. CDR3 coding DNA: TGTGCCAGTAGCGTTTCAGGGGGGTACACAGATACGCAGTATTTT.